This TCR beta chain was profiled in a study of blood T cells in healthy people across ages. The ends were cut back, 4 bases at V and 1 base at J, with 14 bases in the middle. CDR3 size: 16 residues. The germline gives CDR1 ENHRY, CDR2 SYGVKD. Study conclusions and caveats: Since the PBMCs were unsorted, naive and antigen-experienced cells could not be conclusively compared.

Sample-barcoded 5' priming and a J-beta primer mix drove a second PCR of about 7 to 12 cycles. TCRdb reprocessed the 5' RACE reads via MiXCR and lists one record per CDR3 protein. The data contain about 760,000 distinct CDR3 sequences, more than 50% of them singletons. As concerns this clonotype: Its antigen is not identified.

This sequence joins TRBV10-3 and TRBJ1-3; D might be TRBD1 (6 bases). The receptor's source is a man in his forties in good health. The material sequenced was blood. This CDR3 reads CAISAGGAGSGNTIYF. CDR3 sequence (DNA): TGTGCCATCAGTGCGGGGGGCGCCGGGTCTGGAAACACCATATATTTT.